The T cell receptor (beta chain) under discussion was sequenced for a study of vaccination and CD4 T cells after COVID-19. The wider study: Convalescent persons amounted to six males plus four females, two of whom were Hispanic.

Remarks on this clonotype: Its antigen remains unknown.

Treatment reported: approximately 10-day PBMC culture with coronavirus spike peptide pools or control peptides (ViraFEST assay). Germline V gives CDR1 MNHNS, CDR2 SASEGT. V shed 6 bases, J shed 4 bases, and the junction held 6 bases outside the gene matches. CDR3 length equals 14 residues. Cultured CD4+ T cell DNA was sequenced using the Oncomine TCR Beta short-read assay. TCRdb re-called the PCR reads with MiXCR, one entry per CDR3 protein. The sample has some 3,500 distinct CDR3 sequences, roughly 40% seen once; the top ten hold roughly a quarter. The material sequenced was CD4+ T cells from blood, cultured in vitro. This chain links TRBV6-1 with TRBJ2-3; the match to TRBD2 covers 8 bases. The source of this sequence is a human donor who had recovered from COVID-19. The CDR3 sequence is CASSPGGLADTQYF. The CDR3 DNA follows: TGTGCCAGCAGCCCGGGGGGGCTTGCAGATACGCAGTATTTT.